This TCR beta chain was obtained from a study of Graves' ophthalmopathy and Graves' hyperthyroidism. RNA transcripts were the template, and TCR beta CDR3 regions were amplified from them. HTBI primers were used in a first-round RT-PCR, which preceded a second-round multiplex PCR. TCRdb re-derived calls from the multiplex PCR reads in MiXCR, one entry per CDR3 protein. The sample records 650,000 to 900,000 distinct CDR3 sequences, roughly two fifths being singletons. J was trimmed by 5 bases and V by 11 bases; bases with no gene match: 17. CDR3 length equals 15 residues. Looked up from germline, CDR1 is SEHNR and CDR2 is FQNEAQ (reference sequence).

This receptor was identified in an adult man with Graves' ophthalmopathy. This chain joins TRBV7-9 and TRBJ2-5, with 7 bases lining up with TRBD1. The source material was peripheral blood. CDR3 sequence (DNA): TGTGCCTGGAGTGTACCGACAGGGACCTACGAGACCCAGTACTTC. It translates to CAWSVPTGTYETQYF.